This T cell receptor (beta chain) originates from a study of blood T cell repertoires in COVID-19. Study-wide context: The United States, Italy and Spain were the sources of the acute and convalescent COVID-19 samples. PBMCs, B-cell-depleted T cells, or T cells provided the cDNA or gDNA that made up the material.

With 0 bases removed from V and 2 bases from J, the gap between germline ends came to 14 bases. This CDR3 contains 17 residues. From germline, CDR1 is LNHNV and CDR2 YYDKDF (reference sequence). Repertoires were generated with immunoSEQ multiplex PCR, while TCRdb's copy carries only in-frame clones and drops some. The table lists approximately 150,000 clones, over 80% of them singletons. What was sequenced was peripheral blood. The clonotype originates from a man between 65 and 85 years old who had recovered from COVID-19. V gene TRBV15 combines with J gene TRBJ1-5, with D tentatively TRBD1 (5 bases). Written as DNA, the CDR3 is TGTGCCACCAGCAGAGAAAATGAGGCAGGGCGCAATCAGCCCCAGCATTTT. Its translation: CATSRENEAGRNQPQHF.